The clone carrying this T cell receptor (beta chain) was counted between two and nine times. The antigen remains undetermined. These data come from a study of T-cell reconstitution after alpha-beta-depleted transplantation in children. The CDR3 spans 17 residues. The V gene's germline CDR1 is SEHNR and CDR2 FQNEAQ (reference sequence). V gave up 5 bases and J gave up 0 bases, with 18 bases separating them. Unique molecular identifiers were built into the TCRbeta library. TCRdb ran MiXCR on the PCR reads and lists one entry per CDR3 protein. The sample carries 900,000 or so distinct CDR3 sequences, roughly 15% recorded once. Findings of the study overall: Reportedly, alpha-beta T cells present about two months post-transplant originated from several hundred expanded clones of graft origin. Elevated TCRbeta diversity at day 60 was traced, in some patients, to surviving recipient T cells and thymic progenitors. The authors attributed T-cell counts and diversity one year after transplant mostly to newly produced T cells.

Specimen: PBMCs, mostly from graft donor cells, collected 360 days after TCRalphabeta/CD19-depleted stem cell transplant. The TCR comes from a male patient younger than 18 who had a stem cell transplant for acute lymphoblastic leukemia, so the T cells may come from the graft donor. The chain is built from TRBV7-9 and TRBJ2-3, with TRBD2 as a possible D gene (5 bases). CDR3 sequence: CASSPRMAGRSTDTQYF. CDR3 DNA sequence: TGTGCCAGCAGCCCACGTATGGCGGGCCGGAGCACAGATACGCAGTATTTT. Drawing the rest from reference TRBV7-9 and TRBJ2-3, the complete variable domain is DTGVSQNPRHKITKRGQNVTFRCDPISEHNRLYWYRQTLGQGPEFLTYFQNEAQLEKSRLLSDRFSAERPKGSFSTLEIQRTEQGDSAMYLCASSPRMAGRSTDTQYFGPGTRLTVL.